This passage covers 8 T cell receptor beta chains from one sample sequenced in a study of blood T cell repertoires in COVID-19. Clones were read by immunoSEQ multiplex PCR, and TCRdb kept only the in-frame ones, dropping some. The repertoire holds about 330,000 clones, with approximately 84% as singletons. The sample was PBMCs or T cells enriched from blood (not recorded which). Every receptor here comes from a woman aged 18-30 years who had recovered from COVID-19.

The chain is built from TRBV27 and TRBJ2-7; 8 bases align to TRBD1. The CDR3 runs to 17 residues. CDR1 and CDR2 (germline): MNHEY, SMNVEV (reference sequence). The junction had 17 bases not matched to a gene; V was cut back by 2 bases and J by 8 bases. The CDR3 here is CASSLAHTLTGAMQQYF. In DNA form, the CDR3 reads TGTGCCAGCAGTTTAGCCCATACCCTGACAGGGGCTATGCAGCAGTACTTC.

Only one count was recorded for this clone. The rearrangement links TRBV5-1 to TRBJ1-2; the D gene is possibly TRBD1 (5 bases). The CDR3 covers 13 residues. V lost 1 base and J lost 7, with 11 bases in between. Germline V gives CDR1 SGHRS, CDR2 YFSETQ. CDR3 DNA: TGCGCCAGCAGCTTGCGGGGGGTAGCTGGCTACACCTTC. This encodes CASSLRGVAGYTF.

J is TRBJ2-5 and V is TRBV6-2 or TRBV6-3; 8 bases are shared with TRBD2. This CDR3 has 16 residues. The trim removed 2 bases at V and 3 bases at J, leaving 8 bases unmatched. The V gene's germline CDR1 is MNHEY and CDR2 SVGEGT. Here the CDR3 DNA reads TGTGCCAGCAGTTACCCCCGTGCGGGAGGAGAAGAGACCCAGTACTTC. Encoded protein: CASSYPRAGGEETQYF.

The V call is TRBV19, the J call TRBJ1-1; a weak D match, TRBD1 (6 bases). Germline-derived CDR1 and CDR2 are LNHDA and SQIVND (reference sequence). The CDR3 extends over 14 amino acids. The V end was cut by 8 bases, the J end by 5 bases, with 18 bases between. The CDR3 protein is CASGTGYWGTEAFF. For the CDR3, the DNA is TGTGCCAGTGGAACAGGGTACTGGGGGACTGAAGCTTTCTTT. The entire variable domain, with the rest obtained from reference TRBV19 and TRBJ1-1, is as follows: DGGITQSPKYLFRKEGQNVTLSCEQNLNHDAMYWYRQDPGQGLRLIYYSQIVNDFQKGDIAEGYSVSREKKESFPLTVTSAQKNPTAFYLCASGTGYWGTEAFFGQGTRLTVV.

CDR3 coding DNA: TGTGCCACCAGTGACCTGAGATCTAACTATGGCTACACCTTC. Translated, it gives CATSDLRSNYGYTF. The V gene is TRBV24-1, the J gene TRBJ1-2; D is undetermined. CDR1 is KGHDR, CDR2 SFDVKD, per germline. This CDR3 spans 14 amino acids. The ends were cut back, 4 bases at V and 0 bases at J, with 8 bases in the middle.

The chain is built from TRBV30 and TRBJ2-2; TRBD2 matches 7 bases. Germline CDR1 is GTSNPN and CDR2 is SVGIG (reference sequence). This CDR3 contains 15 residues. The junction had 9 bases not matched to a gene; V was cut back by 3 bases and J by 5 bases. CDR3 sequence (DNA): TGTGCCTGGAGGATACGGGGACTATCAACCGGGGAGCTGTTTTTT. This translates into CAWRIRGLSTGELFF.

V and J are TRBV9 and TRBJ2-3; a possible D gene is TRBD2 (5 bases). The V gene's germline CDR1 is SGDLS and CDR2 YYNGEE. The V and J ends lost 0 bases and 5 bases respectively, with 10 bases between them. The CDR3 covers 14 residues. CDR3 protein: CASSVGSRGDTQYF. The CDR3, as DNA: TGTGCCAGCAGCGTAGGAAGCCGGGGAGATACGCAGTATTTT.

The CDR3: CATSTSSGGRETQYF. CDR3 bases: TGTGCCACCAGTACTTCTAGCGGGGGGCGGGAGACCCAGTACTTC. The rearrangement links TRBV15 to TRBJ2-5, with 11 bases identical to TRBD2. Per germline, CDR1 LNHNV and CDR2 YYDKDF (reference sequence). The CDR3 runs 15 residues. The V gene end was trimmed by 6 bases and the J gene end by 5 bases; junction bases not matched to a gene: 8.